A selection of T cell receptor beta chains follows, all from one sample in a study of blood T cell repertoires in COVID-19. TCRdb keeps only in-frame clones here, not all; method: immunoSEQ multiplex PCR. Here the sample spans hundreds of thousands of clones, 86% being singletons. What was sequenced was PBMCs or T cells enriched from blood (not recorded which). These receptors were obtained from a man aged 35 to 55 who had recovered from COVID-19. CDR3s include the opening cysteine and the closing phenylalanine or tryptophan. Fields, in order: clone size, V gene, J gene, D gene, CDR3 protein, CDR3 DNA. D genes are given only for firm matches. Size tells how often a clone was seen (once, few, many) or the class of an expanded clone, and some rows leave it out.

>NA|TRBV11-2|TRBJ1-2|NA
CASSLIREWYGYTF
TGTGCCAGCAGCTTAATTCGGGAATGGTACGGCTACACCTTC
>NA|TRBV21-1|TRBJ2-7|NA
CASSKALAGESYEQYF
TGTGCCAGCAGCAAAGCACTAGCGGGTGAGTCCTACGAGCAGTACTTC
>once|TRBV5-6|TRBJ1-5|TRBD1
CASSSDRGRGNQPQHF
TGTGCCAGCAGCTCGGACAGGGGAAGGGGCAATCAGCCCCAGCATTTT
>NA|TRBV19|TRBJ1-4|TRBD1
CASSIGTGSSTNEKLFF
TGTGCCAGTAGTATAGGGACAGGGTCCTCTACTAATGAAAAACTGTTTTTT
>NA|TRBV7-9|TRBJ2-7|NA
CASSLDSSYEQYF
TGTGCCAGCAGCTTGGACAGCTCCTACGAGCAGTACTTC
>NA|TRBV7-8|TRBJ1-1|NA
CASSFPGVAEAFF
TGTGCCAGCAGCTTTCCAGGGGTGGCTGAAGCTTTCTTT
>NA|TRBV5-4|TRBJ2-7|NA
CASSSGPYEQYF
TGTGCCAGCAGCTCCGGTCCCTACGAGCAGTACTTC
>NA|TRBV28|TRBJ2-2|TRBD2
CASSSPRTSWAGELFF
TGTGCCAGCAGTTCTCCCCGGACTAGCTGGGCCGGGGAGCTGTTTTTT
>NA|TRBV7-2|TRBJ2-1|TRBD2
CASSFELAGGHNEQFF
TGTGCCAGCAGCTTCGAACTAGCGGGGGGGCACAATGAGCAGTTCTTC
>NA|TRBV7-9|TRBJ2-7|NA
CASSLAGLDEQYF
TGTGCCAGCAGCTTAGCGGGACTCGACGAGCAGTACTTC
>NA|TRBV28|TRBJ2-7|TRBD2
CASKYKREFFEQYF
TGTGCCAGCAAGTACAAGCGGGAGTTCTTCGAGCAGTACTTC
>once|TRBV27|TRBJ1-3|NA
CASSRGGGPGNTIYF
TGTGCCAGCAGCCGTGGGGGGGGACCAGGAAACACCATATATTTT
>NA|TRBV19|TRBJ1-6|TRBD1
CASRSGQAYNSPLHF
TGTGCCAGTCGATCTGGACAGGCATATAATTCACCCCTCCACTTT
>NA|TRBV6-4|TRBJ1-5|TRBD1
CASSVRRQGANSNQPQHF
TGTGCCAGCAGTGTGAGGAGACAGGGCGCCAATAGCAATCAGCCCCAGCATTTT
>NA|TRBV6-5|TRBJ1-2|TRBD1
CASSNGQAGDYGYTF
TGTGCCAGCAGCAACGGACAGGCCGGGGACTATGGCTACACCTTC
>NA|TRBV6-5|TRBJ1-1|NA
CASSRSSTEAFF
TGTGCCAGCAGTCGGAGCAGTACTGAAGCTTTCTTT
>NA|TRBV11-2|TRBJ2-7|NA
CASSLADTQYEQYF
TGTGCCAGCAGCTTAGCAGACACACAATACGAGCAGTACTTC
>NA|TRBV6-5|TRBJ2-1|NA
CASSYRGSYNEQFF
TGTGCCAGCAGTTATCGGGGCTCCTACAATGAGCAGTTCTTC
>NA|TRBV11-1|TRBJ1-1|NA
CASSRQGTEAFF
TGTGCCAGCAGTCGCCAGGGGACTGAAGCTTTCTTT
>NA|TRBV5-1|TRBJ1-1|NA
CASSPDRSPIGTEAFF
TGCGCCAGCAGCCCGGACAGAAGCCCCATTGGCACTGAAGCTTTCTTT
>NA|TRBV2|TRBJ1-2|NA
CASSEDGTF
TGTGCCAGCAGTGAAGACGGCACCTTC
>NA|TRBV10-3|TRBJ1-2|NA
CAISEGATDGYTF
TGTGCCATCAGTGAGGGGGCGACTGATGGCTACACCTTC
>few|TRBV19|TRBJ2-4|TRBD1
CASSTTRTGADYF
TGTGCCAGTAGTACCACGCGGACAGGGGCAGACTACTTC
>NA|TRBV25-1|TRBJ1-1|TRBD1
CASSATGVTEAFF
TGTGCCAGCAGTGCCACAGGGGTAACTGAAGCTTTCTTT
>NA|TRBV2|TRBJ2-7|TRBD2
CASSFGVAGVYEQYF
TGTGCCAGCAGCTTTGGGGTAGCGGGAGTTTACGAGCAGTACTTC
>NA|TRBV2|TRBJ1-2|NA
CASTDGTIGNPNYGYTF
TGTGCCAGCACCGACGGGACAATCGGCAACCCTAACTATGGCTACACCTTC
>NA|TRBV27|TRBJ1-4|TRBD1
CASSTGQGGEKLFF
TGTGCCAGCAGCACGGGACAGGGGGGCGAAAAACTGTTTTTT
>NA|TRBV11-2|TRBJ1-1|NA
CASSPTANTEAFF
TGTGCCAGCAGTCCAACAGCGAACACTGAAGCTTTCTTT
>NA|TRBV10-3|TRBJ2-5|TRBD2
CAIGTSGGIQETQYF
TGTGCCATAGGGACTAGCGGGGGGATCCAAGAGACCCAGTACTTC
>NA|TRBV5-4|TRBJ1-2|TRBD1
CASSYPGTGSYYGYTF
TGTGCCAGCAGCTATCCCGGGACAGGGTCTTACTATGGCTACACCTTC
>NA|TRBV4-2|TRBJ2-1|TRBD2
CASSPRLWGGGPQSRDYNEQFF
TGTGCCAGCAGCCCACGGCTTTGGGGCGGGGGGCCTCAGTCGCGTGACTACAATGAGCAGTTCTTC
>NA|TRBV6-5|TRBJ1-5|TRBD1
CAIRETGGAYQPQHF
TGTGCCATCCGGGAGACAGGGGGCGCGTATCAGCCCCAGCATTTT
>NA|TRBV7-9|TRBJ2-1|NA
CASSLAGGLSNEQFF
TGTGCCAGCAGCTTAGCGGGGGGGCTCTCCAATGAGCAGTTCTTC
>NA|TRBV5-1|TRBJ2-7|TRBD1
CASSSGQGASYEQYF
TGCGCCAGCAGCTCGGGACAGGGGGCTTCCTACGAGCAGTACTTC
>NA|TRBV24-1|TRBJ2-7|NA
CATSDLHRSSDEQYF
TGTGCCACCAGTGATTTGCATAGGAGCAGCGACGAGCAGTACTTC
>NA|TRBV10-3|TRBJ2-7|TRBD2
CAISLAGGPYEQYF
TGTGCCATCAGTCTAGCGGGGGGGCCCTACGAGCAGTACTTC
>once|TRBV30|TRBJ2-7|TRBD1
CAWSVGQGGGEQYF
TGTGCCTGGAGTGTCGGACAGGGGGGTGGCGAGCAGTACTTC